This T cell receptor (beta chain) was retrieved from a study of blood T cell repertoires in COVID-19. Study overall: PBMCs, B-cell-depleted T cells, or T cells provided the cDNA or gDNA that made up the material.

Produced via immunoSEQ multiplex PCR; TCRdb's table is partial and in-frame only. The sample has more than 85,000 clones; around 80% are singletons. Per germline, CDR1 SGHTS and CDR2 YDEGEE. CDR3 length equals 17 residues. After removal of 0 bases from V and 0 bases from J, the junction contained 6 bases not matched to a gene. The sample consisted of peripheral blood. This TCR came from a human donor in a cohort sampled during active or convalescent COVID-19. The rearrangement links TRBV5-8 to TRBJ2-5; 9 bases map to TRBD2. DNA for the CDR3: TGTGCCAGCAGCTTGGGAAGCGGGAGGAAAAACCAAGAGACCCAGTACTTC. Translating gives CASSLGSGRKNQETQYF.